Listed here are 19 T cell receptor beta chains from one sample, sequenced in a study of blood T cell repertoires in COVID-19 (dated by TCRdb to about 2020). Library preparation employed the immunoSEQ multiplex PCR assay. TCRdb carries this immuneACCESS record with in-frame sequences only. Its versions omit some clonotypes, under half of them owing to an unresolved V gene in the studies checked, with the rest unexplained. The sample data list approximately 94,000 clones, and 70% to 80% of these were observed just once. Of the sample, around a third falls within the top ten clones. The sequencing input was peripheral blood. The receptors stem from a man between 65 and 80 years old with active or convalescent COVID-19.

The chain joins TRBV29-1 to TRBJ2-3, with 7 positions matching TRBD2. The V gene end was trimmed by 3 bases and the J gene end by 6 bases; junction bases not matched to a gene: 12. Looked up from germline, CDR1 is SQVTM and CDR2 is ANQGSEA. This CDR3 is built from 15 residues. The CDR3 DNA follows: TGCAGCGTTGAGACTAGCTTCGGACTCGTGGATACGCAGTATTTT. It is translated as CSVETSFGLVDTQYF.

This rearrangement joins TRBV7-8 to TRBJ1-6, with no clear D. There are 12 residues in the CDR3. Trimming shortened V by 4 bases and J by 15 bases, and 13 bases separated the two germline ends. The germline CDR1 and CDR2 sequences are SGHVS and FQNEAQ. The CDR3 here is CASSSYQGVLHF. CDR3 coding DNA: TGTGCCAGCAGCTCCTATCAAGGAGTCCTCCACTTT.

The gene calls are TRBV30 and TRBJ2-1, with TRBD2 matching 10 bases. The V segment lost 2 bases and the J segment 4 bases; nucleotides outside the gene matches: 5. The CDR3 spans 15 residues. The V gene's germline CDR1 is GTSNPN and CDR2 SVGIG (reference sequence). CDR3 DNA: TGTGCCTGGAGTAGGGCTAGCGGGGGATACAATGAGCAGTTCTTC. Residues: CAWSRASGGYNEQFF.

The CDR3 DNA sequence: TGTGCCAGCAGCCTAGGGGCAGGGTCACCCCTCCACTTT. The encoded protein is CASSLGAGSPLHF. J is TRBJ1-6 and V is TRBV7-8; D might be TRBD1 (5 bases). The CDR3 is 13 residues long. The V end was cut by 5 bases, the J end by 10 bases, with 12 bases between. CDR1 and CDR2 (germline): SGHVS, FQNEAQ.

CDR3 DNA sequence: TGTGCCAGCAGCTTAGGGGCTAGCAATTCTGTCAATGAGCAGTTCTTC. Translating gives CASSLGASNSVNEQFF. This chain connects TRBV13 to TRBJ2-1; perhaps TRBD2 as D (5 bases). This CDR3 contains 16 residues. The V end lost 0 bases, the J end lost 6 bases, and 15 bases lay between the germline ends. Germline values: CDR1 PRHDT, CDR2 FYEKMQ (reference sequence).

This chain joins TRBV9 and TRBJ2-1; a weak D match, TRBD1 (7 bases). The CDR3 has 12 amino acids. The germline gives CDR1 SGDLS, CDR2 YYNGEE. V was clipped by 2 bases and J by 9 bases, with 9 bases between them. The DNA of the CDR3 is TGTGCCAGCAGCGTCCAGGGGGGTGAGCAGTTCTTC. This translates into CASSVQGGEQFF.

This clone was detected only a few times. This chain joins TRBV5-4 and TRBJ2-1; D may be TRBD2 (5 bases). V was trimmed by 4 bases and J by 0 bases, leaving 14 bases between them. Germline CDR1 is SGHNT and CDR2 is YYREEE (reference sequence). CDR3 length: 16 residues. For the CDR3, the DNA is TGTGCCAGCAGCGCTGGCGGGTTGGGCTCCTACAATGAGCAGTTCTTC. Translated, it gives CASSAGGLGSYNEQFF.

CDR3 coding DNA: TGTGCCAGCAGTACTATTACTCGGGGGTACTACAATGAGCAGTTCTTC. Amino acid sequence: CASSTITRGYYNEQFF. The chain couples TRBV28 to TRBJ2-1; D is possibly TRBD2 (6 bases). Germline CDR1 is MDHEN and CDR2 is SYDVKM. V dropped 5 bases and J dropped 3 bases, with 17 bases sitting between them. The CDR3 extends over 16 amino acids. Combining the CDR3 with reference TRBV28 and TRBJ2-1 gives the whole variable domain DVKVTQSSRYLVKRTGEKVFLECVQDMDHENMFWYRQDPGLGLRLIYFSYDVKMKEKGDIPEGYSVSREKKERFSLILESASTNQTSMYLCASSTITRGYYNEQFFGPGTRLTVL.

J is TRBJ2-7 and V is TRBV7-9; TRBD1 matches 7 bases. This CDR3 is 16 amino acids long. V dropped 3 bases and J dropped 4; count of bases not matched to a gene: 12. Germline CDR1 and CDR2: SEHNR and FQNEAQ (reference sequence). The CDR3 region has the DNA TGTGCCAGCAGCTTTTTCGGTGACAGGGTCTTATACGAGCAGTACTTC. Translating gives CASSFFGDRVLYEQYF.

The chain combines TRBV15 with TRBJ2-5, with a weak D call TRBD1 (5 bases). Germline lookup yields CDR1 LNHNV and CDR2 YYDKDF (reference sequence). Trimming stripped 0 bases from V and 5 bases from J, with 10 bases between. The CDR3 extends over 14 amino acids. The CDR3 region is CATSRDLGAETQYF. The DNA of the CDR3 is TGTGCCACCAGCAGAGATCTAGGGGCTGAGACCCAGTACTTC.

This chain connects TRBV6-2 or TRBV6-3 to TRBJ1-6; D might be TRBD1 (6 bases). The CDR3 contains 15 residues. Germline-derived CDR1 and CDR2 are MNHEY and SVGEGT. With 5 bases removed from V and 10 bases from J, the gap between germline ends came to 18 bases. CDR3 region: CASSLGTRVQSPLHF. In DNA form, the CDR3 reads TGTGCCAGCAGTCTAGGGACAAGGGTACAATCACCCCTCCACTTT.

J is TRBJ2-2 and V is TRBV7-3; TRBD2 aligns across 7 bases. V lost 5 bases, J lost 5 bases, and 11 bases stayed unmatched. There are 16 residues in the CDR3. Germline V gene sequence: CDR1 SGHTA, CDR2 FQGTGA. CDR3 residues: CASSTYHGGGTGELFF. CDR3 sequence (DNA): TGTGCCAGCAGCACCTACCATGGCGGGGGTACCGGGGAGCTGTTTTTT.

This rearrangement joins TRBV7-8 to TRBJ2-6; TRBD2 agrees at 12 bases. CDR3 size: 20 residues. J gave up 4 bases and V 5 bases, and 15 bases lay outside the gene matches. Germline CDR1 SGHVS, CDR2 FQNEAQ. CDR3 sequence reads: CASSLRPTSGGGSGANVLTF. The CDR3 bases are TGTGCCAGCAGCCTTCGCCCGACTAGCGGGGGTGGTTCCGGGGCCAACGTCCTGACTTTC.

This clone has just one count. The chain couples TRBV2 to TRBJ2-1, with 7 positions matching TRBD1. V lost 5 bases and J lost 5; bases outside the gene matches: 3. The germline V gene encodes CDR1 SNHLY and CDR2 FYNNEI. The CDR3 runs 13 residues. CDR3 nucleotide sequence: TGTGCCAGCAGTACAGGGGTGGACAATGAGCAGTTCTTC. Protein: CASSTGVDNEQFF.

V and J are TRBV5-1 and TRBJ2-3; 10 bases fit TRBD2. The CDR3 runs 15 residues. Germline values: CDR1 SGHRS, CDR2 YFSETQ. V dropped 2 bases and J dropped 5; count of bases not matched to a gene: 5. This CDR3 reads CASSFLAGAEDTQYF. CDR3 DNA: TGCGCCAGCAGCTTTCTAGCGGGAGCTGAAGATACGCAGTATTTT.

The V gene is TRBV2, the J gene TRBJ1-4; D may be TRBD1 (5 bases). The V end was cut by 2 bases, the J end by 8 bases, with 15 bases between. Germline V CDR1 and CDR2: SNHLY, FYNNEI. CDR3 size: 15 residues. The CDR3 protein is CASSELRGVGEKLFF. The CDR3 nucleotides are TGTGCCAGCAGTGAACTAAGGGGCGTAGGCGAAAAACTGTTTTTT.

This clone has at least ten counts. The chain joins TRBV11-1 to TRBJ2-7, with TRBD1 matching 7 bases. The CDR3 totals 14 residues. In germline, CDR1 is SGHAT, CDR2 FQDESV (reference sequence). V shed 5 bases and J 3 bases; nucleotides not matched to a gene: 7. The chain's CDR3 is CASSNRGNHYEQYF. The DNA of the CDR3 is TGTGCCAGCAGCAACAGGGGAAATCACTACGAGCAGTACTTC.

V usage is TRBV4-1 and J usage is TRBJ1-4; D possibly corresponds to TRBD1 (5 bases). Germline V gene sequence: CDR1 MGHRA, CDR2 YSYEKL. The CDR3 has 16 amino acids. Trimming cost V 1 base and J 2 bases, with 11 bases left between them. This CDR3 reads CASSQVVGVTNEKLFF. The CDR3 DNA sequence: TGCGCCAGCAGCCAAGTGGTAGGGGTCACTAATGAAAAACTGTTTTTT.

The chain carries TRBV19 and TRBJ2-1, with 9 bases identical to TRBD2. J was trimmed by 5 bases and V by 4 bases; bases with no gene match: 6. Germline V gene data show CDR1 as LNHDA and CDR2 as SQIVND (reference sequence). The CDR3 consists of 15 residues. CDR3 region: CASSREGLANNEQFF. Written as DNA, the CDR3 is TGTGCCAGTAGTAGAGAAGGACTAGCGAACAATGAGCAGTTCTTC.